This T cell receptor (beta chain) came from a study of T-cell reconstitution after alpha-beta-depleted transplantation in children. CDR3 length: 11 amino acids. The germline gives CDR1 MNHEY, CDR2 SVGEGT. A TCRbeta library incorporating unique molecular identifiers was prepared. TCRdb recomputed calls from the PCR reads with MiXCR, one row per CDR3 protein. The sample yields about 610,000 distinct CDR3 sequences, over 9.5% seen once. Many counts were recorded for this clonotype. An end of the junction does not agree with germline; a read error may underlie this. The J gene is TRBJ2-7, the V gene TRBV6-2 or TRBV6-3, with TRBD2 matching 7 bases. The sequence came from a human donor who donated a stem cell graft to a child with acute myeloid leukemia. This specimen was PBMCs from the stem cell graft donor, taken from the stem cell graft. The CDR3 spells CASGEGYEQYF. CDR3 nucleotide sequence: TGCGCCAGCGGGGAGGGCTACGAGCAGTACTTC.